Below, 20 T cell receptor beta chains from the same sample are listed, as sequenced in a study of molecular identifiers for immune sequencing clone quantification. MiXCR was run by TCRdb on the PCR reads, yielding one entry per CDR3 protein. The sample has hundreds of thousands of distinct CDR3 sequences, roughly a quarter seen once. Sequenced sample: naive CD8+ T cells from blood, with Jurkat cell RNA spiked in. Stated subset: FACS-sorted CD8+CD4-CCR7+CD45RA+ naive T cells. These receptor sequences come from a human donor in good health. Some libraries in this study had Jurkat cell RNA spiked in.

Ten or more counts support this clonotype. The CDR3 loop reads CASSELPGQSNSPLHF. CDR3 sequence (DNA): TGTGCCAGCAGTGAGCTCCCGGGACAAAGTAATTCACCCCTCCACTTT. This chain uses TRBV6-4 with TRBJ1-6, with D possibly matching TRBD1 (6 bases). In germline, CDR1 is MRHNA, CDR2 SNTAGT. The CDR3 runs to 16 residues. V was pared by 3 bases and J by 6 bases, with 15 bases between.

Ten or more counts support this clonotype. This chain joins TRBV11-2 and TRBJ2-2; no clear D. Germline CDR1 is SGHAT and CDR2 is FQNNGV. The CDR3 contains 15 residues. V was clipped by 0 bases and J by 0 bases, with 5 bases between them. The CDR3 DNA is TGTGCCAGCAGCTTAGAATACACGAACACCGGGGAGCTGTTTTTT. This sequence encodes CASSLEYTNTGELFF.

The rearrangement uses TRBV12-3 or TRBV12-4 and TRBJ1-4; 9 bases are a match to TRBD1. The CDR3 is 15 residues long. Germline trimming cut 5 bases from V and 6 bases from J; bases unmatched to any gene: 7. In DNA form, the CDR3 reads TGTGCCAGCAGTGAAACAGGGGGCTGGTATGAAAAACTGTTTTTT. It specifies CASSETGGWYEKLFF.

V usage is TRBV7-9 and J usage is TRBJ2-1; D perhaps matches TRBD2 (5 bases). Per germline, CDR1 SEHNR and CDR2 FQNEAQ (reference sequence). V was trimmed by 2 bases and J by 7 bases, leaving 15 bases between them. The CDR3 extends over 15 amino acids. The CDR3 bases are TGTGCCAGCAGCTTACCGGCTAGCCGGAGGAATGAGCAGTTCTTC. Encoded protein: CASSLPASRRNEQFF.

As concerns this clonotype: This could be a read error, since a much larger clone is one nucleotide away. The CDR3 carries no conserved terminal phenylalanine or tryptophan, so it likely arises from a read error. The CDR3 DNA follows: TGTGCCAGCAGCCCCCATAGTGCGAACGAGCAGTACTCC. Translating gives CASSPHSANEQYS. The rearrangement joins TRBV9 to TRBJ2-7; D unclear. This CDR3 region has 13 residues. Germline V gives CDR1 SGDLS, CDR2 YYNGEE. Trimming stripped 4 bases from V and 5 bases from J, with 13 bases between.

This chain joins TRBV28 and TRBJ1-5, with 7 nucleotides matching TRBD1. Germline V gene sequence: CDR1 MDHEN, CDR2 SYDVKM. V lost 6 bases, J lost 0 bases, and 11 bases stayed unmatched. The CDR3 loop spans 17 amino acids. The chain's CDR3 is CASSHQGVAYSNQPQHF. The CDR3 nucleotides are TGTGCCAGCAGCCACCAGGGGGTAGCTTATAGCAATCAGCCCCAGCATTTT.

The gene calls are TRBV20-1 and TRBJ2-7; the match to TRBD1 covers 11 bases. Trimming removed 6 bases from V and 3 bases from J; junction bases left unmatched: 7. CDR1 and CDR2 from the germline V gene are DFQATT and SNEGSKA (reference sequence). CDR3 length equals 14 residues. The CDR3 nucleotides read TGCAGTGCCGAGGACAGGGGGCCACTCTACGAGCAGTACTTC. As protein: CSAEDRGPLYEQYF.

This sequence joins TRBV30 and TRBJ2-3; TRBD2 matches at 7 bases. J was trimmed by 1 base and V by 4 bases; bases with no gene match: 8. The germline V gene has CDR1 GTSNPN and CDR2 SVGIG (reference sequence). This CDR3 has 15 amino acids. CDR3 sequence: CAWTYEAGRTDTQYF. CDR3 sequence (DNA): TGTGCCTGGACCTATGAAGCGGGGCGCACAGATACGCAGTATTTT.

The CDR3 sequence is CASSIGQGASEQYF. As DNA, the CDR3 is TGTGCCAGCAGCATAGGACAGGGCGCCTCCGAGCAGTACTTC. V is TRBV5-5 and J is TRBJ2-7, with 8 bases lining up with TRBD1. Germline CDR1 SGHKS, CDR2 YYEKEE (reference sequence). The CDR3 totals 14 residues. The V gene end was trimmed by 4 bases and the J gene end by 6 bases; junction bases not matched to a gene: 9.

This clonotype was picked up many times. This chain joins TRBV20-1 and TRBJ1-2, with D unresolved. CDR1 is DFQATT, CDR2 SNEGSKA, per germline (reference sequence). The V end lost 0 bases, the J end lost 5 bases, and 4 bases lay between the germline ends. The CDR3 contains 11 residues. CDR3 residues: CSARDWYGYTF. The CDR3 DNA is TGCAGTGCTAGAGATTGGTATGGCTACACCTTC.

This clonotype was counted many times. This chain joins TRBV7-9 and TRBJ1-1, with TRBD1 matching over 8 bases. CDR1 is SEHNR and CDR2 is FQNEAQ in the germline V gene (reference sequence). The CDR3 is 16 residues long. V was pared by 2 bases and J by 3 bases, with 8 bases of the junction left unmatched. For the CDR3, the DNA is TGTGCCAGCAGCTTACACCCTGACAGGGGTGACACTGAAGCTTTCTTT. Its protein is CASSLHPDRGDTEAFF.

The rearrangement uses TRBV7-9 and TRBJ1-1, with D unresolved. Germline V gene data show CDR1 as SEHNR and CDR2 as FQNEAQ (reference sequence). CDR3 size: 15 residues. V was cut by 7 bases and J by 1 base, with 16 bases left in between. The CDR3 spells CASTQSAGENTEAFF. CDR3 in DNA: TGTGCCAGCACCCAATCCGCAGGAGAGAACACTGAAGCTTTCTTT.

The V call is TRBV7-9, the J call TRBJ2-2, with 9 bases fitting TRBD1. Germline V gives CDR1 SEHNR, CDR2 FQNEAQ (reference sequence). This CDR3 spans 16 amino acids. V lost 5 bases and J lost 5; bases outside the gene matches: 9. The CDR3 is CASSPATGGVTGELFF. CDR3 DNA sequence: TGTGCCAGCAGCCCGGCGACAGGGGGAGTAACCGGGGAGCTGTTTTTT.

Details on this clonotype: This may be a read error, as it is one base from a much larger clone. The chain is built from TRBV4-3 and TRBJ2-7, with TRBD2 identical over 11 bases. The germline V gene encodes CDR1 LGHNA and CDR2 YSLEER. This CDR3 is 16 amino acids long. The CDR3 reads CAGSQGTSGKYYEQYF. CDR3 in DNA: TGCGCCGGCAGCCAAGGGACTAGCGGAAAATATTACGAGCAGTACTTC.

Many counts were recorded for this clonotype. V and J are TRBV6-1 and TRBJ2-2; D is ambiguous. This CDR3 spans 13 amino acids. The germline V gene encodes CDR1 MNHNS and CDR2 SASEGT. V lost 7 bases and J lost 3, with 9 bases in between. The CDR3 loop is CASIGRHTGELFF. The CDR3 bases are TGTGCCAGCATTGGTAGACACACCGGGGAGCTGTTTTTT.

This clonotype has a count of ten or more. DNA for the CDR3: TGTGCCAGCAGCACAGGGACTAGCGGGAGGGCCATAGCCGATACGCAGTATTTT. Translation: CASSTGTSGRAIADTQYF. The chain uses TRBV28 and TRBJ2-3, with 16 bases that match TRBD2. Germline assignment: CDR1 MDHEN and CDR2 SYDVKM. Germline trimming cut 6 bases from V and 6 bases from J; bases unmatched to any gene: 12. The CDR3 has 18 residues.

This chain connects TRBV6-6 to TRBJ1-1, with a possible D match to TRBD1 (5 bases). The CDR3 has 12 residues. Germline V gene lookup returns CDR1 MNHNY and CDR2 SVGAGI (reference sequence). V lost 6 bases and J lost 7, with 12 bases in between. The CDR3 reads CASSDSLDEAFF. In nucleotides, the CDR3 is TGTGCCAGCAGCGACAGCCTGGATGAAGCTTTCTTT.

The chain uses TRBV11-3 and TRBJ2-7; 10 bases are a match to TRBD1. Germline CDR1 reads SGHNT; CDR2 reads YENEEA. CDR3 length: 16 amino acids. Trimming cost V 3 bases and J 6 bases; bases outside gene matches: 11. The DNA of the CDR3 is TGTGCCAGCAGCTTTCGGACAGGGGGATATGGTAGCGAGCAGTACTTC. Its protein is CASSFRTGGYGSEQYF.

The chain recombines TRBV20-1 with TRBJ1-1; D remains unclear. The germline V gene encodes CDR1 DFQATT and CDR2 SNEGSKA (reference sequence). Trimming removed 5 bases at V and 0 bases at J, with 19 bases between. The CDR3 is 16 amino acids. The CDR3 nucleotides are TGCAGTGCTGGAGGGTCAGTCGAGAAGATGAACACTGAAGCTTTCTTT. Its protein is CSAGGSVEKMNTEAFF.

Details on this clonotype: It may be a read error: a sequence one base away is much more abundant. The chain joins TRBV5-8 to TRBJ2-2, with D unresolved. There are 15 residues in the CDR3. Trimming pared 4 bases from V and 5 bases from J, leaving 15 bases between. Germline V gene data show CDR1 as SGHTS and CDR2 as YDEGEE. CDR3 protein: CASSPRGIGTGELFF. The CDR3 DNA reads TGTGCCAGCAGCCCCCGTGGGATCGGGACCGGGGAGCTGTTTTTT.